This T cell receptor (beta chain) originates from a study of blood T cell repertoires in COVID-19. Study as a whole: Nucleic acid was either cDNA or gDNA, and it came from T cells, B-cell-depleted T cells, or PBMCs.

Sequenced by immunoSEQ multiplex PCR; TCRdb stores in-frame clones only, minus some. Of about 400,000 clones listed, approximately 90% are singletons. The sequence derives from a woman in her late teens or twenties with acute COVID-19. Source material: PBMCs or T cells enriched from blood (not recorded which).

The CDR3 loop is CASSIRAGEPEAFF. CDR3 DNA: TGTGCCAGTAGTATCAGGGCAGGGGAGCCTGAAGCTTTCTTT. The chain is built from TRBV19 and TRBJ1-1; possibly TRBD1 for D (6 bases). Germline values: CDR1 LNHDA, CDR2 SQIVND (reference sequence). V lost 3 bases and J 6 bases, leaving 14 bases between the germline ends. The CDR3 length is 14 residues.